These 15 T cell receptor beta chains were sequenced from one sample in a study of blood T cell repertoires in COVID-19. Data came from immunoSEQ multiplex PCR; TCRdb stores just in-frame clones and leaves some out. The data contain about 300,000 clones, 75% to 90% of them seen just once; the ten biggest clones take up approximately 2.2%. Material: peripheral blood. The receptor source for this set is a young man with active or convalescent COVID-19.

Points on this clone: Mismatch with germline at one junction end may stem from a read error. This sequence joins TRBV14 and TRBJ2-1, with 7 bases lining up with TRBD2. The CDR3 has 13 amino acids. Germline V gene data show CDR1 as SGHDN and CDR2 as FVKESK. CDR3 in amino acids: CASNQLSSGLEFF. The CDR3 nucleotides read TGTGCCAGCAACCAATTGTCTAGCGGCTTGGAGTTCTTC.

The J gene is TRBJ1-2, the V gene TRBV14; TRBD1 might be the D (6 bases). The CDR3 consists of 15 residues. The V end was cut by 3 bases, the J end by 4 bases, with 15 bases between. The germline V gene encodes CDR1 SGHDN and CDR2 FVKESK. CDR3 nucleotides: TGTGCCAGCAGCCAGGCCCCAGGACAGATCTATGGCTACACCTTC. It is translated as CASSQAPGQIYGYTF.

This clone occurred once. This chain joins TRBV11-3 and TRBJ1-5; TRBD1 agrees at 9 bases. The V gene's germline CDR1 is SGHNT and CDR2 YENEEA. V lost 4 bases and J lost 6; bases outside the gene matches: 10. The CDR3 sequence is 16 residues long. DNA of the CDR3: TGTGCCAGCAGCTCAGGACAGGGGCCTTCTCGTCAGCCCCAGCATTTT. It yields the protein CASSSGQGPSRQPQHF. The full variable domain, with the rest looked up from reference TRBV11-3 and TRBJ1-5, is EAGVVQSPRYKIIEKKQPVAFWCNPISGHNTLYWYLQNLGQGPELLIRYENEEAVDDSQLPKDRFSAERLKGVDSTLKIQPAELGDSAVYLCASSSGQGPSRQPQHFGDGTRLSIL.

In the case of this clone: This CDR3 is also generated by other DNA sequences in the sample. The CDR3, as DNA: TGTGCCAGCAGCCCCACGGGGACAGTCTACGAGCAGTACTTC. As protein: CASSPTGTVYEQYF. The rearrangement links TRBV11-2 to TRBJ2-7; 7 nucleotides line up with TRBD1. Germline V gives CDR1 SGHAT, CDR2 FQNNGV. The J segment lost 3 bases and the V segment lost 5 bases, leaving 7 bases of the junction unmatched. This CDR3 spans 14 amino acids.

This sequence joins TRBV19 and TRBJ2-1; D ambiguous. The length of the CDR3 is 13 residues. Germline V gene lookup returns CDR1 LNHDA and CDR2 SQIVND (reference sequence). V lost 1 base and J 9 bases, leaving 10 bases between the germline ends. The CDR3 DNA reads TGTGCCAGTAGTATAGTCCAGGTGGGTGAGCAGTTCTTC. As protein: CASSIVQVGEQFF.

This clone was seen once. V gene TRBV18 combines with J gene TRBJ2-2; 10 bases align to TRBD1. CDR1 is KGHSH and CDR2 is LQKENI in the germline V gene. The CDR3 loop spans 17 amino acids. Trimming took 6 bases from V and 2 from J; bases not matched to a gene: 9. As DNA, the CDR3 is TGTGCCAGCTCGCCCGACAGGGGGCCACTAAACACCGGGGAGCTGTTTTTT. Translated: CASSPDRGPLNTGELFF. Supplemented by reference TRBV18 and TRBJ2-2, the full variable domain reads NAGVMQNPRHLVRRRGQEARLRCSPMKGHSHVYWYRQLPEEGLKFMVYLQKENIIDESGMPKERFSAEFPKEGPSILRIQQVVRGDSAAYFCASSPDRGPLNTGELFFGEGSRLTVL.

The gene calls are TRBV19 and TRBJ1-2; D remains unclear. Trimming stripped 2 bases from V and 6 bases from J, with 7 bases between. This CDR3 is 12 amino acids long. The germline V gene has CDR1 LNHDA and CDR2 SQIVND (reference sequence). The CDR3 is CASSIRRDGYTF. CDR3 DNA sequence: TGTGCCAGTAGTATACGGAGAGATGGCTACACCTTC.

This clone rates as medium-sized. The CDR3 nucleotides are TGTGCCAGCAGTCAAACAGCTAACACTGAAGCTTTCTTT. It encodes CASSQTANTEAFF. The rearrangement joins TRBV27 to TRBJ1-1; D is unresolved. This CDR3 comprises 13 residues. V shed 5 bases and J shed 2 bases, with 9 bases lying between them. Germline lookup yields CDR1 MNHEY and CDR2 SMNVEV (reference sequence).

The J gene is TRBJ2-7, the V gene TRBV7-8, with 7 positions matching TRBD1. This CDR3 spans 14 amino acids. After removal of 5 bases from V and 2 bases from J, the junction contained 6 bases not matched to a gene. Germline V lookup: CDR1 SGHVS, CDR2 FQNEAQ. The chain's CDR3 is CASSRRGFPYEQYF. In nucleotides, the CDR3 is TGTGCCAGCAGCCGCAGGGGGTTCCCCTACGAGCAGTACTTC.

This clone was observed a single time. The genes are TRBV3-1 (or the pseudogene TRBV3-2) and TRBJ2-3; 8 bases are shared with TRBD2. J gave up 8 bases and V 4 bases, and 17 bases lay outside the gene matches. The CDR3 length is 17 residues. Per the germline V gene, CDR1 is LGHDT and CDR2 is YNNKEL (reference sequence). The CDR3, as DNA: TGTGCCAGCAGCCCATCGGTACCGGGACTAGGAGTAGGTACGCAGTATTTT. Residues: CASSPSVPGLGVGTQYF.

This chain connects TRBV9 to TRBJ1-2; D is perhaps TRBD1 (6 bases). The CDR3 has 15 amino acids. Trimming left V 0 bases short and J 0 bases short, with 9 bases between. From germline, CDR1 is SGDLS and CDR2 YYNGEE. CDR3 amino acids: CASSVDRAPNYGYTF. In DNA form, the CDR3 reads TGTGCCAGCAGCGTAGACAGGGCCCCTAACTATGGCTACACCTTC.

This chain links TRBV5-1 with TRBJ2-3; D is possibly TRBD2 (5 bases). The CDR3 spans 15 residues. The V gene lost 1 base and the J gene lost 5 bases, with 14 bases spanning the gap. Germline loops: CDR1 SGHRS, CDR2 YFSETQ. CDR3 nucleotides: TGCGCCAGCAGCTTGAAGGGTAGCGTGGGAGATACGCAGTATTTT. Translating gives CASSLKGSVGDTQYF.

This clone appeared a few times. The CDR3, as DNA: TGTGCCACCACGGGGGGGTCCACGAACACTGAAGCTTTCTTT. This encodes CATTGGSTNTEAFF. The rearrangement uses TRBV6-5 and TRBJ1-1; possibly TRBD1 for D (5 bases). The V gene's germline CDR1 is MNHEY and CDR2 SVGAGI. The V and J ends lost 10 bases and 1 base respectively, with 16 bases between them. The CDR3 runs to 14 residues.

The chain couples TRBV19 to TRBJ2-1; perhaps TRBD2 as D (6 bases). V lost 5 bases to trimming and J lost 9 bases, with 14 bases between them. This CDR3 comprises 13 residues. CDR1 is LNHDA and CDR2 is SQIVND in the germline V gene (reference sequence). The chain's CDR3 is CASSGLYSGEQFF. The CDR3 nucleotides read TGTGCCAGTAGTGGCCTTTATAGCGGTGAGCAGTTCTTC.

The rearrangement links TRBV14 to TRBJ2-7, with TRBD2 identical over 7 bases. Germline V gene lookup returns CDR1 SGHDN and CDR2 FVKESK. The CDR3 runs 14 residues. Trimming removed 4 bases from V and 5 bases from J; junction bases left unmatched: 8. The CDR3 DNA follows: TGTGCCAGCAGCCCGAGGGAGGGATTCCACGAGCAGTACTTC. Protein: CASSPREGFHEQYF.